The 13 T cell receptor beta chains listed next were all sequenced from one sample in a study of T cell responses to AZD1222 COVID-19 vaccine. Assay: immunoSEQ multiplex PCR; the TCRdb copy retains only in-frame clones and omits some. The sample holds about 110,000 clones, around 87% seen once. The source was peripheral blood, collected 28 days after the second AZD1222 dose. The receptors here all came from an adult who received the AZD1222 COVID-19 vaccine.

The chain joins TRBV9 to TRBJ1-3, with TRBD1 identical over 7 bases. J gave up 8 bases and V 4 bases, and 9 bases lay outside the gene matches. The CDR3 extends over 14 amino acids. Per the germline V gene, CDR1 is SGDLS and CDR2 is YYNGEE. The CDR3 DNA reads as TGTGCCAGCAGCCCAGGACAGGAGTTCCACACCATATATTTT. It codes for CASSPGQEFHTIYF. The entire variable domain, with the rest obtained from reference TRBV9 and TRBJ1-3, is as follows: DSGVTQTPKHLITATGQRVTLRCSPRSGDLSVYWYQQSLDQGLQFLIQYYNGEERAKGNILERFSAQQFPDLHSELNLSSLELGDSALYFCASSPGQEFHTIYFGEGSWLTVV.

The gene calls are TRBV5-1 and TRBJ1-1, with a weak D call TRBD1 (5 bases). CDR3 length: 13 residues. From germline, CDR1 is SGHRS and CDR2 YFSETQ. V dropped 4 bases and J dropped 4 bases, with 11 bases sitting between them. The CDR3 here is CASSPDGGTEAFF. The CDR3 nucleotides are TGCGCCAGCAGCCCGGATGGGGGCACTGAAGCTTTCTTT. Using reference TRBV5-1 and TRBJ1-1 for the parts outside the CDR3, the full variable domain is KAGVTQTPRYLIKTRGQQVTLSCSPISGHRSVSWYQQTPGQGLQFLFEYFSETQRNKGNFPGRFSGRQFSNSRSEMNVSTLELGDSALYLCASSPDGGTEAFFGQGTRLTVV.

The chain couples TRBV5-5 to TRBJ2-2; TRBD2 is a possible D gene (5 bases). Germline lookup yields CDR1 SGHKS and CDR2 YYEKEE (reference sequence). Between the trimmed V and J ends, which lost 0 bases and 6 bases, there was a span of 9 bases. CDR3 length equals 14 residues. Here the CDR3 DNA reads TGTGCCAGCAGCTTGGTTCTAGCTTCCGGGGAGCTGTTTTTT. It yields the protein CASSLVLASGELFF.

This clone is a singleton in its sample. The rearrangement uses TRBV5-4 and TRBJ2-7, with 10 bases identical to TRBD1. This CDR3 region has 15 residues. V lost 4 bases, J lost 1 base, and 5 bases stayed unmatched. CDR1 SGHNT and CDR2 YYREEE come from the germline V gene (reference sequence). The CDR3 spells CASSPAGQGSYEQYF. CDR3 in DNA: TGTGCCAGCAGCCCGGCGGGACAGGGGTCCTACGAGCAGTACTTC.

The rearrangement links TRBV10-3 to TRBJ1-2; TRBD1 agrees at 8 bases. The V segment lost 0 bases and the J segment 6 bases; nucleotides outside the gene matches: 15. The CDR3 has 18 amino acids. In germline, CDR1 is ENHRY, CDR2 SYGVKD. This CDR3 is CAISESVLVDRAEDGYTF. Here the CDR3 DNA reads TGTGCCATCAGTGAGTCGGTTTTGGTGGACAGGGCCGAGGATGGCTACACCTTC.

The V call is TRBV2, the J call TRBJ1-3; 10 bases align to TRBD1. V was clipped by 7 bases and J by 6 bases; unmatched bases: 6. Germline values: CDR1 SNHLY, CDR2 FYNNEI. CDR3 length: 14 amino acids. The CDR3 reads CASTYGTGENTIYF. Written as DNA, the CDR3 is TGTGCCAGCACTTACGGGACAGGGGAAAACACCATATATTTT.

V usage is TRBV6-5 and J usage is TRBJ1-1, with 7 nucleotides matching TRBD1. After removal of 5 bases from V and 2 bases from J, the junction contained 8 bases not matched to a gene. The length of the CDR3 is 15 residues. Germline V lookup: CDR1 MNHEY, CDR2 SVGAGI. This CDR3 is CASSQKTGRNTEAFF. The CDR3 DNA sequence: TGTGCCAGCAGTCAGAAGACAGGGAGAAACACTGAAGCTTTCTTT.

The chain uses TRBV5-6 and TRBJ2-7, with no clear D. V lost 1 base and J lost 3, with 5 bases in between. Germline V gives CDR1 SGHDT, CDR2 YYEEEE. This CDR3 comprises 12 residues. CDR3 in DNA: TGTGCCAGCAGCTTGACCGACTACGAGCAGTACTTC. Protein product: CASSLTDYEQYF. The whole variable domain, remainder taken from reference TRBV5-6 and TRBJ2-7, is DAGVTQSPTHLIKTRGQQVTLRCSPKSGHDTVSWYQQALGQGPQFIFQYYEEEERQRGNFPDRFSGHQFPNYSSELNVNALLLGDSALYLCASSLTDYEQYFGPGTRLTVT.

The genes are TRBV2 and TRBJ2-7; 10 bases align to TRBD1. Trimming at V came to 5 bases and at J to 5 bases, leaving 6 bases not matched to a gene. CDR3 length: 14 amino acids. The germline CDR1 and CDR2 sequences are SNHLY and FYNNEI. The DNA for the CDR3 is TGTGCCAGCAGTCCCGGGACAGGGGACCACGAGCAGTACTTC. It specifies CASSPGTGDHEQYF.

The CDR3 loop is CASSGQTPHGYTF. The DNA of the CDR3 is TGCGCCAGCAGCGGGCAGACACCTCATGGCTACACCTTC. V gene TRBV4-1 combines with J gene TRBJ1-2; no firm D call. Germline CDR1 reads MGHRA; CDR2 reads YSYEKL. The CDR3 totals 13 residues. V lost 5 bases and J 6 bases, leaving 13 bases between the germline ends.

The V call is TRBV4-3, the J call TRBJ2-7; D gene uncertain. Germline loops: CDR1 LGHNA, CDR2 YSLEER. Trimming cost V 0 bases and J 3 bases, with 12 bases left between them. The CDR3 is 15 amino acids. CDR3 bases: TGCGCCAGCAGCCAAGAGCCGATAGTAGTCTACGAGCAGTACTTC. Translation gives CASSQEPIVVYEQYF.

The chain combines TRBV14 with TRBJ1-1; D is ambiguous. The germline CDR1 and CDR2 sequences are SGHDN and FVKESK. V gave up 5 bases and J gave up 5 bases, with 12 bases separating them. The CDR3 covers 13 residues. DNA for the CDR3: TGTGCCAGCAGCTTTCGGACCGCGACTGAAGCTTTCTTT. This gives the protein CASSFRTATEAFF.

V usage is TRBV19 and J usage is TRBJ1-4; TRBD1 matches 8 bases. V trimming: 6 bases; J trimming: 7 bases; junction bases outside the gene matches: 7. The V gene's germline CDR1 is LNHDA and CDR2 SQIVND (reference sequence). The CDR3 is made up of 14 amino acids. CDR3 amino acids: CASRTTGGGEKLFF. Written as DNA, the CDR3 is TGTGCCAGTAGAACAACAGGGGGTGGTGAAAAACTGTTTTTT.